The 20 T cell receptor beta chains in this list originate from one sample, sequenced in a study of blood T cell repertoires in COVID-19. Measured with immunoSEQ multiplex PCR; TCRdb has only the in-frame clones, and not every one. The sample lists roughly 70,000 clones, roughly 85% occurring once. Sequences were obtained from peripheral blood. The receptor source for this set is a woman older than 75 with acute or convalescent COVID-19.

The chain combines TRBV6-2 or TRBV6-3 with TRBJ1-1; no clear D gene. V lost 6 bases, J lost 6 bases, and 8 bases lay in between. The germline gives CDR1 MNHEY, CDR2 SVGEGT. This CDR3 comprises 11 residues. CDR3 sequence: CASSSPSEAFF. The DNA of the CDR3 is TGTGCCAGCAGCAGCCCGTCTGAAGCTTTCTTT.

This clone was observed a handful of times. V gene TRBV2 combines with J gene TRBJ1-5; possible D gene TRBD1, 6 bases. This CDR3 has 14 amino acids. Between the trimmed V and J ends, which lost 3 bases and 4 bases, there was a span of 10 bases. Germline CDR1 and CDR2: SNHLY and FYNNEI. The CDR3 DNA reads as TGTGCCAGCAGTGAGGGGACACCTAATCAGCCCCAGCATTTT. As protein: CASSEGTPNQPQHF.

This chain connects TRBV5-1 to TRBJ1-1; D not resolved. V was cut by 1 base and J by 3 bases, with 4 bases left in between. The CDR3 is made up of 12 amino acids. From germline, CDR1 is SGHRS and CDR2 YFSETQ. CDR3 in amino acids: CASSLRDTEAFF. The CDR3 nucleotides read TGCGCCAGCAGCTTGAGAGACACTGAAGCTTTCTTT.

The chain recombines TRBV6-2 or TRBV6-3 with TRBJ2-1; TRBD2 is a possible D gene (6 bases). The CDR3 has 14 amino acids. Trimming pared 4 bases from V and 9 bases from J, leaving 16 bases between. Germline V gene lookup returns CDR1 MNHEY and CDR2 SVGEGT. The CDR3 here is CASSSLAGMAEQFF. CDR3 DNA: TGTGCCAGCAGTTCCCTGGCGGGGATGGCTGAGCAGTTCTTC.

The chain combines TRBV19 with TRBJ2-1, with 9 nucleotides matching TRBD2. Looked up from germline, CDR1 is LNHDA and CDR2 is SQIVND (reference sequence). This CDR3 region has 15 residues. The J segment lost 4 bases and the V segment lost 4 bases, leaving 5 bases of the junction unmatched. The CDR3 region has the DNA TGTGCCAGTAGTACCCCGGGACTAGCATACAATGAGCAGTTCTTC. It codes for CASSTPGLAYNEQFF. Filled out from reference TRBV19 and TRBJ2-1, the complete variable domain reads DGGITQSPKYLFRKEGQNVTLSCEQNLNHDAMYWYRQDPGQGLRLIYYSQIVNDFQKGDIAEGYSVSREKKESFPLTVTSAQKNPTAFYLCASSTPGLAYNEQFFGPGTRLTVL.

This rearrangement joins TRBV6-4 to TRBJ1-2, with D possibly TRBD1 on 6 matching bases. V lost 4 bases to trimming and J lost 2 bases, with 14 bases between them. The CDR3 has 15 residues. CDR1 and CDR2 from the germline V gene are MRHNA and SNTAGT. The CDR3 bases are TGTGCCAGCAGTGCTGGGACACTCCCGAACTATGGCTACACCTTC. Its protein is CASSAGTLPNYGYTF.

The rearrangement joins TRBV24-1 to TRBJ2-1; TRBD2 agrees at 10 bases. Trimming took 4 bases from V and 9 from J; bases not matched to a gene: 8. Germline V lookup: CDR1 KGHDR, CDR2 SFDVKD. This CDR3 has 15 amino acids. The CDR3 nucleotides read TGTGCCACCAGTGAACCTAGCGGGAGTTTTAGTGAGCAGTTCTTC. Its protein product is CATSEPSGSFSEQFF.

The CDR3, as DNA: TGTGCCAGCAGTCACCACAGGGGCTCGGGTTACAATGAGCAGTTCTTC. Translating gives CASSHHRGSGYNEQFF. The chain carries TRBV3-1 (or the pseudogene TRBV3-2) and TRBJ2-1, with TRBD1 matching over 7 bases. Germline CDR1 and CDR2: LGHDT and YNNKEL (reference sequence). CDR3 size: 16 residues. J gave up 4 bases and V 6 bases, and 12 bases lay outside the gene matches.

The chain joins TRBV28 to TRBJ1-2; D unclear. Germline V gives CDR1 MDHEN, CDR2 SYDVKM. The CDR3 extends over 15 amino acids. The V end lost 4 bases, the J end lost 4 bases, and 16 bases lay between the germline ends. The CDR3 DNA reads as TGTGCCAGCAGTTCCCAACTAATGTCTAGCTATGGCTACACCTTC. Translating gives CASSSQLMSSYGYTF.

The genes are TRBV11-2 and TRBJ2-1; TRBD2 agrees at 11 bases. V gave up 4 bases and J gave up 6 bases; unmatched junction bases: 5. The CDR3 is 15 amino acids. The germline V gene has CDR1 SGHAT and CDR2 FQNNGV. CDR3 in amino acids: CASSWGTSGLNEQFF. The CDR3 DNA reads as TGTGCCAGCAGCTGGGGGACTAGCGGTCTCAATGAGCAGTTCTTC.

V and J are TRBV7-2 and TRBJ2-7, with 12 bases matching TRBD2. V lost 1 base, J lost 5 bases, and 3 bases stayed unmatched. Germline V gives CDR1 SGHTA, CDR2 FQGNSA. The CDR3 spans 15 residues. This chain's CDR3 is CASSLGRTSGNEQYF. The DNA for the CDR3 is TGTGCCAGCAGCTTAGGAAGGACTAGCGGGAACGAGCAGTACTTC.

The chain carries TRBV5-1 and TRBJ1-2; 8 bases are shared with TRBD1. Germline trimming cut 1 base from V and 5 bases from J; bases unmatched to any gene: 13. Looked up from germline, CDR1 is SGHRS and CDR2 is YFSETQ. There are 17 residues in the CDR3. This CDR3 is CASSLILGAGGRYGYTF. CDR3 DNA: TGCGCCAGCAGCTTGATCTTAGGGGCAGGGGGCCGGTATGGCTACACCTTC.

V and J are TRBV6-6 and TRBJ2-5; 11 bases agree with TRBD2. Germline lookup yields CDR1 MNHNY and CDR2 SVGAGI (reference sequence). CDR3 length: 20 residues. J gave up 2 bases and V 6 bases, and 20 bases lay outside the gene matches. CDR3 nucleotides: TGTGCCAGCAGCCATAGGGCGAGCGGATTCGGGACTAGCGGACAAGAGACCCAGTACTTC. Translation: CASSHRASGFGTSGQETQYF.

The chain recombines TRBV5-5 with TRBJ1-1; D is uncertain. Trimming pared 3 bases from V and 7 bases from J, leaving 7 bases between. CDR1 and CDR2 (germline): SGHKS, YYEKEE (reference sequence). This CDR3 has 11 residues. As DNA, the CDR3 is TGTGCCAGCAGCTCGGAGATTGAAGCTTTCTTT. Translating gives CASSSEIEAFF.

This chain connects TRBV5-1 to TRBJ2-5, with 7 bases lining up with TRBD1. The CDR3 is 14 amino acids. V trimming: 4 bases; J trimming: 2 bases; junction bases outside the gene matches: 5. The germline V gene has CDR1 SGHRS and CDR2 YFSETQ. The CDR3 coding sequence is TGCGCCAGCAGCCAACCGGGACAGCAAGAGACCCAGTACTTC. Translated: CASSQPGQQETQYF.

The V and J genes are TRBV5-6 and TRBJ2-2; 8 positions match TRBD1. CDR1 and CDR2 (germline): SGHDT, YYEEEE. The CDR3 has 15 amino acids. Unmatched junction bases numbered 5, after V lost 0 bases and J lost 7 bases. The CDR3 loop is CASSLGQGRRGELFF. CDR3 sequence (DNA): TGTGCCAGCAGCTTGGGACAGGGGAGGCGCGGGGAGCTGTTTTTT.

The chain is built from TRBV4-1 and TRBJ2-2, with 9 bases lining up with TRBD2. V shed 3 bases and J 5 bases; nucleotides not matched to a gene: 7. CDR3 size: 16 residues. Germline V gives CDR1 MGHRA, CDR2 YSYEKL. The CDR3 region is CASSHPRGGGTGELFF. The CDR3 DNA is TGCGCCAGCAGCCACCCGCGGGGGGGCGGGACCGGGGAGCTGTTTTTT.

V usage is TRBV5-5 and J usage is TRBJ2-1; weak D call: TRBD2 (6 bases). Germline V lookup: CDR1 SGHKS, CDR2 YYEKEE (reference sequence). The CDR3 length is 15 residues. V lost 1 base to trimming and J lost 7 bases, with 15 bases between them. CDR3 sequence (DNA): TGTGCCAGCAGCTTGTCCCCGGGAGACATGAATGAGCAGTTCTTC. This codes for CASSLSPGDMNEQFF.

This clone was detected once. The gene calls are TRBV24-1 and TRBJ2-2; 9 nucleotides align to TRBD2. J was trimmed by 0 bases and V by 3 bases; bases with no gene match: 7. The CDR3 contains 18 residues. Per the germline V gene, CDR1 is KGHDR and CDR2 is SFDVKD. The CDR3 sequence: CATSDPGLANANTGELFF. The CDR3 DNA is TGTGCCACCAGTGATCCGGGACTAGCCAACGCGAACACCGGGGAGCTGTTTTTT.

V and J are TRBV2 and TRBJ1-1; TRBD1 aligns across 9 bases. The CDR3 totals 14 residues. CDR1 and CDR2 (germline): SNHLY, FYNNEI. The trim removed 6 bases at V and 0 bases at J, leaving 2 bases unmatched. Here the CDR3 reads CASRQGAVNTEAFF. For the CDR3, the DNA is TGTGCCAGCAGACAGGGGGCCGTGAACACTGAAGCTTTCTTT.